This T cell receptor beta chain was obtained from a study of a mutant IDH1 vaccine in newly diagnosed glioma. As for the study in general: Receipt of radiotherapy, temozolomide, or both preceded the study, and most received both. Visit V13 took place at week 47, and visit V12 happened at week 35. Notes on the study in general: Overall, 85% to 95% of patients had vaccine-induced immune responses.

For this clone: Its antigen is as yet unknown.

TCRdb's table, derived via immunoSEQ multiplex PCR, lists solely in-frame clones and lacks some. The data hold approximately 33,000 clones, with 75% observed a single time. Germline V lookup: CDR1 MGHRA, CDR2 YSYEKL. Between the trimmed V and J ends, which lost 0 bases and 10 bases, there was a span of 13 bases. This CDR3 has 14 amino acids. As to time point: week 47, end of study. Vaccination used 300 ug of mutant IDH1 20-mer peptide per dose, with topical imiquimod. Patients came in for eight vaccinations, in weeks 1, 3, 5, 7, 11, 15, 19 and 23. Sequences were derived from PBMCs, sampled from a glioma patient whose treatment included an IDH1 peptide vaccine. The sequence came from a man between 35 and 55 years old with glioma. J is TRBJ2-1 and V is TRBV4-1; D ambiguous. CDR3 coding DNA: TGCGCCAGCAGCCAAGATTGGAAAACCAACGAGCAGTTCTTC. Its protein is CASSQDWKTNEQFF.